Listed here are 23 T cell receptor beta chains from one sample, sequenced in a study of blood T cells in healthy people across ages. A second PCR, run for about 7 to 11 cycles, used a sample-barcoded 5' primer plus a J-beta primer mix. TCRdb redid the calling of the 5' RACE reads with MiXCR, one entry per CDR3 protein. The data show some 1.8 million distinct CDR3 sequences, 35% to 50% seen once. Material: blood. The receptor source for this set is a human donor in good health.

V and J are TRBV11-3 and TRBJ2-7; D is unclear. Looked up from germline, CDR1 is SGHNT and CDR2 is YENEEA. V lost 4 bases, J lost 0 bases, and 10 bases lay in between. This CDR3 spans 14 amino acids. CDR3 amino acids: CASSSSTDSYEQYF. CDR3 DNA sequence: TGTGCCAGCAGCTCGTCGACGGACTCCTACGAGCAGTACTTC.

The chain is built from TRBV15 and TRBJ1-2; 9 bases fit TRBD1. Germline CDR1 LNHNV, CDR2 YYDKDF (reference sequence). The CDR3 totals 15 residues. Trimming at V came to 5 bases and at J to 5 bases, leaving 9 bases not matched to a gene. CDR3 in amino acids: CATSATRQGGYGYTF. CDR3 nucleotides: TGTGCCACCAGCGCTACCCGACAGGGGGGGTATGGCTACACCTTC.

This clonotype has more than one count but fewer than ten. The rearrangement joins TRBV6-6 to TRBJ1-6; D gene ambiguous. V dropped 5 bases and J dropped 5 bases, with 16 bases sitting between them. The germline V gene has CDR1 MNHNY and CDR2 SVGAGI (reference sequence). This CDR3 is 16 amino acids long. The DNA for the CDR3 is TGTGCCAGCAGTGACCCCCCCACCGAGAATAATTCACCCCTCCACTTT. Amino acids: CASSDPPTENNSPLHF.

This clonotype has just a few counts. The rearrangement uses TRBV6-4 and TRBJ2-3; a weak D match, TRBD2 (5 bases). The germline gives CDR1 MRHNA, CDR2 SNTAGT. This CDR3 contains 14 residues. V was trimmed by 6 bases and J by 6 bases, leaving 16 bases between them. CDR3 sequence: CASSTGSYSDTQYF. CDR3 DNA sequence: TGTGCCAGCAGCACTGGGAGCTATTCGGATACGCAGTATTTT.

In this sample, this clonotype turned up a few times. The chain links TRBV9 to TRBJ2-4; unclear D gene. CDR3 length: 9 amino acids. Trimming stripped 9 bases from V and 15 bases from J, with 13 bases between. CDR1 and CDR2 from the germline V gene are SGDLS and YYNGEE. The CDR3 DNA reads TGTGCCAACTCCCCAGCCGGGTACTTC. Its protein product is CANSPAGYF.

The V and J genes are TRBV29-1 and TRBJ1-3, with 7 bases aligning to TRBD1. There are 16 residues in the CDR3. Per germline, CDR1 SQVTM and CDR2 ANQGSEA. After removal of 4 bases from V and 0 bases from J, the junction contained 9 bases not matched to a gene. This CDR3 reads CSVVSITGDSGNTIYF. CDR3 coding DNA: TGCAGCGTTGTCTCAATAACAGGGGACTCTGGAAACACCATATATTTT.

The chain links TRBV5-6 to TRBJ1-2; TRBD1 might be the D (6 bases). CDR1 and CDR2 from the germline V gene are SGHDT and YYEEEE. Trimming shortened V by 2 bases and J by 10 bases, and 15 bases separated the two germline ends. CDR3 length equals 13 residues. CDR3 amino acids: CASSFQGNNVYTF. The CDR3 DNA is TGTGCCAGCAGCTTTCAGGGGAATAATGTCTACACCTTC.

V is TRBV20-1 and J is TRBJ2-7; D gene ambiguous. The germline CDR1 and CDR2 sequences are DFQATT and SNEGSKA (reference sequence). The CDR3 totals 15 residues. V was clipped by 2 bases and J by 1 base, with 15 bases between them. The CDR3 spells CSARFRYPSSYEQYF. DNA of the CDR3: TGCAGTGCTAGATTTAGGTATCCTAGTTCCTACGAGCAGTACTTC.

This clonotype was detected a few times. The chain combines TRBV20-1 with TRBJ2-3; 9 nucleotides match TRBD1. The CDR3 spans 13 residues. CDR1 DFQATT and CDR2 SNEGSKA come from the germline V gene (reference sequence). The trim removed 6 bases at V and 3 bases at J, leaving 4 bases unmatched. The CDR3 here is CSAGTGRTDTQYF. CDR3 DNA: TGCAGTGCCGGGACAGGGAGGACAGATACGCAGTATTTT.

J is TRBJ2-7 and V is TRBV6-5, with 8 bases identical to TRBD1. Germline V CDR1 and CDR2: MNHEY, SVGAGI. J lost 5 bases, V lost 5 bases, and 17 bases had no gene match. The CDR3 spans 17 residues. The CDR3 here is CASSHPAGQVQADEQYF. The CDR3 nucleotides read TGTGCCAGCAGTCACCCTGCGGGACAGGTCCAGGCGGACGAGCAGTACTTC.

There are a few counts of this clonotype. V gene TRBV7-3 combines with J gene TRBJ2-3, with 8 nucleotides matching TRBD2. Trimming at V came to 2 bases and at J to 5 bases, leaving 21 bases not matched to a gene. CDR1 is SGHTA, CDR2 FQGTGA, per germline. The CDR3 extends over 20 amino acids. CDR3 DNA: TGTGCCAGCAGCTTACTCGGGGGGGGCCAAGAGGGGCACATCCGAGATACGCAGTATTTT. Amino acid sequence: CASSLLGGGQEGHIRDTQYF.

This clonotype has only a few counts. This chain connects TRBV12-3 or TRBV12-4 to TRBJ1-2; maybe TRBD1 (6 bases). Trimming removed 0 bases at V and 3 bases at J, with 14 bases between. This CDR3 is 16 amino acids long. CDR3 sequence reads: CASSLAEQGVHYGYTF. The CDR3 coding sequence is TGTGCCAGCAGTTTAGCTGAACAGGGAGTCCACTATGGCTACACCTTC.

A word on this clonotype: The junction departs from germline at one end; a sequencing error may be responsible. The V call is TRBV10-3, the J call TRBJ2-1; the match to TRBD1 covers 9 bases. The CDR3 has 16 amino acids. Germline lookup yields CDR1 ENHRY and CDR2 SYGVKD. In nucleotides, the CDR3 is TGTGCCACCAGTGAGTGGGTGGGGACAGGGACGCATGAGCAGTTCTTC. Translated: CATSEWVGTGTHEQFF.

The chain joins TRBV12-3 or TRBV12-4 to TRBJ2-3; D is perhaps TRBD1 or TRBD2 (5 bases each). V was cut by 7 bases and J by 6 bases, with 20 bases left in between. The CDR3 loop spans 15 amino acids. Here the CDR3 DNA reads TGTGCCAGCACCCTTGGGGCGAGCAGGAGGGATACGCAGTATTTT. Translated: CASTLGASRRDTQYF.

J is TRBJ2-1 and V is TRBV7-9, with D tentatively TRBD2 (6 bases). The CDR3 extends over 15 amino acids. Looked up from germline, CDR1 is SEHNR and CDR2 is FQNEAQ (reference sequence). Trimming removed 6 bases at V and 0 bases at J, with 12 bases between. The CDR3 region has the DNA TGTGCCAGCAGGGGCGGGGCAAGCTCCTACAATGAGCAGTTCTTC. Its protein product is CASRGGASSYNEQFF. Drawing the rest from reference TRBV7-9 and TRBJ2-1, the complete variable domain is DTGVSQNPRHKITKRGQNVTFRCDPISEHNRLYWYRQTLGQGPEFLTYFQNEAQLEKSRLLSDRFSAERPKGSFSTLEIQRTEQGDSAMYLCASRGGASSYNEQFFGPGTRLTVL.

This clonotype turned up a few times. This chain joins TRBV4-3 and TRBJ2-3; 12 bases fit TRBD1. CDR1 LGHNA and CDR2 YSLEER come from the germline V gene. The junction had 9 bases not matched to a gene; V was cut back by 3 bases and J by 8 bases. The CDR3 runs to 16 residues. The CDR3 is CASSQGTGGPFGTQYF. CDR3 nucleotide sequence: TGCGCCAGCAGCCAGGGGACAGGGGGCCCCTTTGGTACGCAGTATTTT.

This clonotype has just a few counts. This chain links TRBV9 with TRBJ1-1; D is uncertain. The CDR3 has 13 amino acids. The germline gives CDR1 SGDLS, CDR2 YYNGEE. The V and J ends lost 4 bases and 4 bases respectively, with 11 bases between them. CDR3 sequence reads: CASSRSGLTEAFF. CDR3 coding DNA: TGTGCCAGCAGCCGCTCAGGACTCACTGAAGCTTTCTTT.

V usage is TRBV11-1 and J usage is TRBJ2-5; 11 nucleotides line up with TRBD2. Germline CDR1 SGHAT, CDR2 FQDESV (reference sequence). There are 15 residues in the CDR3. J lost 5 bases, V lost 3 bases, and 5 bases had no gene match. The CDR3 DNA reads as TGTGCCAGCAGCTTCCTACGACTAGCGGGGGAGACCCAGTACTTC. Its translation: CASSFLRLAGETQYF.

In this sample, this clonotype turned up a few times. The J gene is TRBJ2-7, the V gene TRBV4-3, with 7 nucleotides matching TRBD1. This CDR3 has 14 amino acids. Trimming removed 4 bases from V and 4 bases from J; junction bases left unmatched: 7. Germline V gene data show CDR1 as LGHNA and CDR2 as YSLEER. The CDR3 nucleotides read TGCGCCAGCAGCCCCGGGACAGCCTTATACGAGCAGTACTTC. Its protein product is CASSPGTALYEQYF.

The rearrangement links TRBV4-1 to TRBJ2-5; either TRBD1 or TRBD2 may supply D (5 bases each). V lost 1 base, J lost 1 base, and 10 bases lay in between. The germline gives CDR1 MGHRA, CDR2 YSYEKL. The CDR3 consists of 15 residues. The CDR3 is CASSQGVGTQETQYF. The CDR3 nucleotides are TGCGCCAGCAGCCAAGGGGTGGGGACCCAAGAGACCCAGTACTTC.

The chain joins TRBV21-1 to TRBJ2-1; TRBD2 is taken as the D call from the table, unchecked against the DNA. TRBV21-1 is listed as a pseudogene. The CDR3 extends over 16 amino acids. CDR3 protein: CASRNAMGSGGNEQFF. The CDR3 DNA follows: TGTGCCAGCAGAAACGCAATGGGTAGCGGGGGTAATGAGCAGTTCTTC.

In nucleotides, the CDR3 is TGTGCCAGCACCCCTCTCCAGTCAAGCTCCTACGAGCAGTACTTC. Its protein product is CASTPLQSSSYEQYF. V usage is TRBV2 and J usage is TRBJ2-7; D call uncertain. The V and J ends lost 7 bases and 0 bases respectively, with 16 bases between them. The CDR3 loop spans 15 amino acids. Germline assignment: CDR1 SNHLY and CDR2 FYNNEI.

This chain links TRBV11-2 with TRBJ1-1; D ambiguous. The CDR3 is 14 amino acids. Germline V gene sequence: CDR1 SGHAT, CDR2 FQNNGV. Trimming left V 0 bases short and J 10 bases short, with 15 bases between. Here the CDR3 DNA reads TGTGCCAGCAGCTTAGATTATAGTGGCGGGCGAGCTTTCTTT. The encoded protein is CASSLDYSGGRAFF.